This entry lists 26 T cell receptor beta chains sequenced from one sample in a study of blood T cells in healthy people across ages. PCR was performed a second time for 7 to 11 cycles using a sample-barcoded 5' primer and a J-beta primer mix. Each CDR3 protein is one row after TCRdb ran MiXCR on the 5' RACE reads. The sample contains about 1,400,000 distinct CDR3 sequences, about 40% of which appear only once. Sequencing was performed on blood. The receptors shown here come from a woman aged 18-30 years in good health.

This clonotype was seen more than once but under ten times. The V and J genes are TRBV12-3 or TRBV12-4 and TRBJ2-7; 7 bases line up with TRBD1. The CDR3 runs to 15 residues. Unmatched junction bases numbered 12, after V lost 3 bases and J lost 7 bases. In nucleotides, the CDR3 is TGTGCCAGCAGTTTCGGAAGGGGGCCGTCCACGGAGCAGTACTTC. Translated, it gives CASSFGRGPSTEQYF.

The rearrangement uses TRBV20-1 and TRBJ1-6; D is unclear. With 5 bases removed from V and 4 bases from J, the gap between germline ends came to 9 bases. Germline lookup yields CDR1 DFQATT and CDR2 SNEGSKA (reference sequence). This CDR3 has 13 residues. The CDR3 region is CSALREYNSPLHF. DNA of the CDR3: TGCAGTGCTTTGAGAGAGTATAATTCACCCCTCCACTTT.

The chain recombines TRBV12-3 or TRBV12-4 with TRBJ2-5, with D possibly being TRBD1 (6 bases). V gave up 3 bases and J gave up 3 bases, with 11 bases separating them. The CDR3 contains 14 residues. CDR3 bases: TGTGCCAGCAGTTTCAGGGACACTAAAGAGACCCAGTACTTC. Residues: CASSFRDTKETQYF.

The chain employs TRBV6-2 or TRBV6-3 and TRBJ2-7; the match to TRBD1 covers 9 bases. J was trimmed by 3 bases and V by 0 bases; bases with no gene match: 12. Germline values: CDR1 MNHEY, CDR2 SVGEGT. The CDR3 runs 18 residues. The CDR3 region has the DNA TGTGCCAGCAGTTACTCGGGTCCCCCGTGGACAGGGGACTACGAGCAGTACTTC. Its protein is CASSYSGPPWTGDYEQYF.

The CDR3 nucleotides are TGTGCCAGCAGCCAAGTGACAGGGAAGCTCTACGAGCAGTACTTC. Its protein product is CASSQVTGKLYEQYF. This rearrangement joins TRBV4-2 to TRBJ2-7; TRBD1 aligns across 7 bases. The CDR3 loop spans 15 amino acids. Germline V gene sequence: CDR1 LGHNA, CDR2 YNFKEQ. J gave up 3 bases and V 1 base, and 6 bases lay outside the gene matches.

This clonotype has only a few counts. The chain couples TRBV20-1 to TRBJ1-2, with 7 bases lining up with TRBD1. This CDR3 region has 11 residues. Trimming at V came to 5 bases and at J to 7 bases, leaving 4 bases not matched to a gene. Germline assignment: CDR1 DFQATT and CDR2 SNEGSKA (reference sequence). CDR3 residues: CSAPTGFGYTF. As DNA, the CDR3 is TGCAGTGCTCCGACAGGGTTTGGCTACACCTTC.

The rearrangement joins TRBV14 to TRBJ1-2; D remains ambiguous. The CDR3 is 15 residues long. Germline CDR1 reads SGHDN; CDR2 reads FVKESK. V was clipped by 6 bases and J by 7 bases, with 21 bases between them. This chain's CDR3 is CASRPRGSAYSGYTF. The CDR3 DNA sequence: TGTGCCAGCAGGCCGCGAGGGTCGGCCTATTCTGGCTACACCTTC. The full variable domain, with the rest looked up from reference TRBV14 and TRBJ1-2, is EAGVTQFPSHSVIEKGQTVTLRCDPISGHDNLYWYRRVMGKEIKFLLHFVKESKQDESGMPNNRFLAERTGGTYSTLKVQPAELEDSGVYFCASRPRGSAYSGYTFGSGTRLTVV.

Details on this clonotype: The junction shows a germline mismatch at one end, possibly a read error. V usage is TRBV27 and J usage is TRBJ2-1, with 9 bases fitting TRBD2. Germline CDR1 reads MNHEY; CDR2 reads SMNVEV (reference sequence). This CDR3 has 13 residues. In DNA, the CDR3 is TGTGCCAGCACCCTAGCGGGATCAGGTGAGCAGTTCTTT. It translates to CASTLAGSGEQFF.

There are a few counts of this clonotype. The CDR3: CATSPGQGYEQYF. The CDR3 nucleotides are TGTGCCACTTCCCCGGGACAGGGTTACGAGCAGTACTTC. This chain links TRBV6-5 with TRBJ2-7; 9 bases match TRBD1. After removal of 10 bases from V and 4 bases from J, the junction contained 8 bases not matched to a gene. CDR1 and CDR2 from the germline V gene are MNHEY and SVGAGI. This CDR3 is 13 amino acids long.

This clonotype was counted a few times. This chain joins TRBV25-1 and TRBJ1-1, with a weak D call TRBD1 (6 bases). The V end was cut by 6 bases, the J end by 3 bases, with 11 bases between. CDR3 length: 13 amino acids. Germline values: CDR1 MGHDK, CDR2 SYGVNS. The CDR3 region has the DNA TGTGCCAGCAGGCTGGAGGGGGACACTGAAGCTTTCTTT. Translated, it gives CASRLEGDTEAFF.

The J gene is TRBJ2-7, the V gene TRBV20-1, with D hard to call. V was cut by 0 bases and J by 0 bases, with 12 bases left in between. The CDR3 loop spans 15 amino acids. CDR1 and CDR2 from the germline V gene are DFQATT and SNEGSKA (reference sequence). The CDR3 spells CSAREGGSISYEQYF. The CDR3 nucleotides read TGCAGTGCTAGAGAGGGTGGCTCAATCTCCTACGAGCAGTACTTC.

CDR3 sequence reads: CASSPQPLGPLHF. CDR3 bases: TGTGCCAGCAGCCCACAGCCTTTAGGGCCCCTCCACTTT. The rearrangement joins TRBV12-3 or TRBV12-4 to TRBJ1-6; no firm D call. This CDR3 is built from 13 residues. The germline V and J ends were trimmed by 6 bases and 13 bases, with 16 bases remaining between them.

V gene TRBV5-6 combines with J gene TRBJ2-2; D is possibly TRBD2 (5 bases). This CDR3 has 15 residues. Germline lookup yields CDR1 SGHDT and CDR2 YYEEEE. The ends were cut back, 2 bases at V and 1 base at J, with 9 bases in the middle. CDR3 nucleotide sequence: TGTGCCAGCAGCTTCATCGGAGGGAACACCGGGGAGCTGTTTTTT. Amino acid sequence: CASSFIGGNTGELFF.

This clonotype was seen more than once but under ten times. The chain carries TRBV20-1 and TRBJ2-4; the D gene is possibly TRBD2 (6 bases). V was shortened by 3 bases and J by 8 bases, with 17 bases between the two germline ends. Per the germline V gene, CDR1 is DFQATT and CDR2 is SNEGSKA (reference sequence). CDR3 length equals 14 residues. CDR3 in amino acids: CSASRSSVRDIQYF. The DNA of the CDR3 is TGCAGTGCTAGTAGGTCTAGCGTTCGGGACATTCAGTACTTC.

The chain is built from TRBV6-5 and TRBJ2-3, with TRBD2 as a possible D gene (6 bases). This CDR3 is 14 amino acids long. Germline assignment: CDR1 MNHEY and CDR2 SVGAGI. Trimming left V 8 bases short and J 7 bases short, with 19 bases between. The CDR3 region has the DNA TGTGCCAGCTCCTTTCGGGGGTCCCAGCATACGCAGTATTTT. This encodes CASSFRGSQHTQYF.

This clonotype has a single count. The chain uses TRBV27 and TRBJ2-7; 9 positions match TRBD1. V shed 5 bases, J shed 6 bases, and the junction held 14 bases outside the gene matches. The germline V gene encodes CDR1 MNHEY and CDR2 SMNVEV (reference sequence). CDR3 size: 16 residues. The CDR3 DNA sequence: TGTGCCAGCAGTACGACACTCCGGGACAGGGCCCTCGAGCAGTACTTC. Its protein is CASSTTLRDRALEQYF.

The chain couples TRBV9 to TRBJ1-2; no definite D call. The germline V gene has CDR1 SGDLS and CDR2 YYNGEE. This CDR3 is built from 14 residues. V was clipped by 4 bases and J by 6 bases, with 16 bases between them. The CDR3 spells CASSSLGTLNGYTF. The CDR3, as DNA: TGTGCCAGCAGCTCGTTGGGTACCCTCAATGGCTACACCTTC. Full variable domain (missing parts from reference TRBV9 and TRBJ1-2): DSGVTQTPKHLITATGQRVTLRCSPRSGDLSVYWYQQSLDQGLQFLIQYYNGEERAKGNILERFSAQQFPDLHSELNLSSLELGDSALYFCASSSLGTLNGYTFGSGTRLTVV.

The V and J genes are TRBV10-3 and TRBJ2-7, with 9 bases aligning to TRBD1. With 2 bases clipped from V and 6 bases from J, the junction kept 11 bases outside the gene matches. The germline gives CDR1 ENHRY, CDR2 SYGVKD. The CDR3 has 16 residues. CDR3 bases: TGTGCCATCAGTGAGCGGACGGGACAGGGAGTAGGCGAGCAGTACTTC. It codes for CAISERTGQGVGEQYF.

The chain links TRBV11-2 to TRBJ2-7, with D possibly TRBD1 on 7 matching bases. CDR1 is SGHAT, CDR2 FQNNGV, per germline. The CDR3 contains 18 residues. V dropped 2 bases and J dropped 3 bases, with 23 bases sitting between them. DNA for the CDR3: TGTGCCAGCAGCTTAACTTCAACTCGCGGGACAGTAGACTACGAGCAGTACTTC. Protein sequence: CASSLTSTRGTVDYEQYF. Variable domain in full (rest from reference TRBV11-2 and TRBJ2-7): EAGVAQSPRYKIIEKRQSVAFWCNPISGHATLYWYQQILGQGPKLLIQFQNNGVVDDSQLPKDRFSAERLKGVDSTLKIQPAKLEDSAVYLCASSLTSTRGTVDYEQYFGPGTRLTVT.

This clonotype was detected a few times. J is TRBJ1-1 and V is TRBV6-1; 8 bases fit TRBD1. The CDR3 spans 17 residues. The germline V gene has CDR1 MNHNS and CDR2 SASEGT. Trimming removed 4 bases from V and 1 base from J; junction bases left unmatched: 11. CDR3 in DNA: TGTGCCAGCAGTGCGTATGGACAGGGCTGGGGGAACACTGAAGCTTTCTTT. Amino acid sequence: CASSAYGQGWGNTEAFF.

In nucleotides, the CDR3 is TGTGCCAGCAGCCGTGGTATGGGGGTAGGTTCCCACGAGCAGTACTTC. It is translated as CASSRGMGVGSHEQYF. The genes are TRBV7-9 and TRBJ2-7; D is tentatively TRBD1 or TRBD2 (5 bases each). CDR3 length: 16 amino acids. Germline loops: CDR1 SEHNR, CDR2 FQNEAQ (reference sequence). Trimming cost V 5 bases and J 5 bases, with 22 bases left between them.

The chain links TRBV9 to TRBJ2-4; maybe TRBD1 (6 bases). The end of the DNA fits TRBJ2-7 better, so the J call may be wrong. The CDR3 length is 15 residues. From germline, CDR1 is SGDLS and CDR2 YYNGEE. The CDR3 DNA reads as TGTGCCAGCAGCCCTGAGGGGGTAGATTACTACGAGCAGTACTTC. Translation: CASSPEGVDYYEQYF.

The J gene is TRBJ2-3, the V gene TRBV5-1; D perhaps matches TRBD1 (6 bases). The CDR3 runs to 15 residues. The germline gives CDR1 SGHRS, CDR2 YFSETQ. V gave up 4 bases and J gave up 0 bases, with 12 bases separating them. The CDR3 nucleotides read TGCGCCAGCAGCGCCCAGGGGCGCAGCACAGATACGCAGTATTTT. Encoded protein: CASSAQGRSTDTQYF.

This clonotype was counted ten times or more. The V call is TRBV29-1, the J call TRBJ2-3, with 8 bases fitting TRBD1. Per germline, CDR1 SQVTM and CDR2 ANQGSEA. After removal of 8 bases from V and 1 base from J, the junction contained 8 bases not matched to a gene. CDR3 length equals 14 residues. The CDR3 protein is CSYRQGQGTDTQYF. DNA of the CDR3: TGCAGCTACCGACAGGGGCAAGGCACAGATACGCAGTATTTT.

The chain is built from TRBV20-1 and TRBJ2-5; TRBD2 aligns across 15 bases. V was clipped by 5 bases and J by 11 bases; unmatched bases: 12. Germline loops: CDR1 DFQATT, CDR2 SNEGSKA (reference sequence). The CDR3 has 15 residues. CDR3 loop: CSAGGLAGGLDEQYF. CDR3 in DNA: TGCAGTGCTGGAGGACTAGCGGGAGGGCTTGATGAGCAGTACTTC.

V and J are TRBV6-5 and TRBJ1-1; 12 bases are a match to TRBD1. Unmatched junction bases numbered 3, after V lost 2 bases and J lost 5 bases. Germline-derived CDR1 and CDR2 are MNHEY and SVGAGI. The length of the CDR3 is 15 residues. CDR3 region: CASSYGTGGRTEAFF. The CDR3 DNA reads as TGTGCCAGCAGTTACGGGACAGGGGGCCGGACTGAAGCTTTCTTT.